This T cell receptor (beta chain) was identified during a study of shared clonotypes between healthy human individuals. V was clipped by 5 bases and J by 0 bases; unmatched bases: 9. Germline V CDR1 and CDR2: SEHNR, FQNEAQ (reference sequence). The CDR3 totals 17 residues. Assay used: immunoSEQ multiplex PCR; TCRdb lists only in-frame clones, some missing. Of around 650,000 clones listed, around 96% are singletons. Cells designated naive CD8 were CD45RO-negative and were positively selected for CCR7, with terminally differentiated effector memory CD45RA+ cells excluded. The sample taken for sequencing was naive CD8+ T cells sorted from blood. V gene TRBV7-9 combines with J gene TRBJ1-4; 7 nucleotides align to TRBD1. The receptor comes from a woman in her twenties or thirties in good health. The CDR3 nucleotides read TGTGCCAGCAGCCCAAGGGACAGACGACCAACTAATGAAAAACTGTTTTTT. Translation: CASSPRDRRPTNEKLFF.